A few counts support the clone carrying this T cell receptor beta chain. Looked up from germline, CDR1 is MNHEY and CDR2 is SMNVEV (reference sequence). V lost 4 bases and J lost 2, with 9 bases in between. This CDR3 has 13 residues. The time point: newly diagnosed GD, antithyroid drugs for less than 3 months. TCR sequences were obtained from RNA taken from PBMCs. This entry belongs to a study of regulatory T cells in long-lasting Graves disease. CDR3-region Arm-PCR and iRepertoire HTBI primers produced the TCR beta libraries. TCRdb ran MiXCR on the multiplex PCR reads and lists one entry per CDR3 protein. The data show 350,000 to 550,000 distinct CDR3 sequences, around 13% seen once. These same records also appear under a second study, on T cells in Graves' hyperthyroidism and ophthalmopathy. From that study: Clonotypes that were expanded in thyroid above 0.001 mostly appeared in blood too.

Sequenced material: peripheral blood mononuclear cells (PBMCs), taken at new diagnosis, from a patient treated with antithyroid drugs. The TCR was taken from a woman between 45 and 60 years old with Graves disease. The chain recombines TRBV27 with TRBJ2-7, with D unresolved. The CDR3 DNA sequence: TGTGCCAGCAGTTCAGGCTATCCCTACGAGCAGTACTTC. Its translation: CASSSGYPYEQYF.